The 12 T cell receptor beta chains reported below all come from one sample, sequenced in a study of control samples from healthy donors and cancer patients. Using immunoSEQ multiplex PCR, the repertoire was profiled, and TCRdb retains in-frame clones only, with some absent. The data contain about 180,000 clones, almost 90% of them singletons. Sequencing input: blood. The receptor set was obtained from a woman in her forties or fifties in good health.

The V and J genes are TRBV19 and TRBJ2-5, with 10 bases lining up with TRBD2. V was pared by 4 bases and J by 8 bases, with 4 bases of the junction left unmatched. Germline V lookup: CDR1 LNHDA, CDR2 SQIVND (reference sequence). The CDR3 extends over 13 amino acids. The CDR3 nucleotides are TGTGCCAGTAGTACTAGCGGGAGAAACACCCAGTACTTC. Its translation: CASSTSGRNTQYF.

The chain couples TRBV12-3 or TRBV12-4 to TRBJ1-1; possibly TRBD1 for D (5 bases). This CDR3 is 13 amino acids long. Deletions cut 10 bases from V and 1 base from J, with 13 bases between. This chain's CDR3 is CATQWGENTEAFF. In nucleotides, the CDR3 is TGTGCCACACAATGGGGGGAGAACACTGAAGCTTTCTTT.

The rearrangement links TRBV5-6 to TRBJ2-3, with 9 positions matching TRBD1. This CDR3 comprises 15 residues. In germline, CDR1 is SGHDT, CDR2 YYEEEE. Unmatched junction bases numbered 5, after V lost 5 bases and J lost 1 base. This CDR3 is CASSLTGGGTDTQYF. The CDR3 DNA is TGTGCCAGCAGTTTGACAGGGGGGGGCACAGATACGCAGTATTTT.

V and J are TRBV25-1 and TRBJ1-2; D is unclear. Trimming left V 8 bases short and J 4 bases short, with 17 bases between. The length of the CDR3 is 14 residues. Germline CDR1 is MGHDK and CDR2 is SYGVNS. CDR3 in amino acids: CASSPPGFLYGYTF. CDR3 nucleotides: TGTGCCAGCTCTCCGCCGGGATTCCTCTATGGCTACACCTTC.

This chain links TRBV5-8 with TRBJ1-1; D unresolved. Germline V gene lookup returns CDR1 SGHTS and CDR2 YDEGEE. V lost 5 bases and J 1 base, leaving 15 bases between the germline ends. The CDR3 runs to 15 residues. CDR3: CASSSTGFRNTEAFF. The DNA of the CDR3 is TGTGCCAGCAGTTCCACCGGGTTCCGGAACACTGAAGCTTTCTTT.

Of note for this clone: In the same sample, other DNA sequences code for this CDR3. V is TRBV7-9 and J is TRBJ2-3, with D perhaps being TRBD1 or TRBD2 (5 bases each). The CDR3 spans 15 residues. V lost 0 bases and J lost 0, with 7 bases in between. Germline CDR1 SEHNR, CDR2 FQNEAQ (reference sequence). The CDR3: CASSLAGGSTDTQYF. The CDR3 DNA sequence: TGTGCCAGCAGCTTAGCTGGGGGAAGCACAGATACGCAGTATTTT.

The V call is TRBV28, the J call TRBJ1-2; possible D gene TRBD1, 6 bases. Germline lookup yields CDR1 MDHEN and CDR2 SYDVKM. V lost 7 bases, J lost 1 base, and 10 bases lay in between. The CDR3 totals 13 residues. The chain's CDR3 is CASNPGHNYGYTF. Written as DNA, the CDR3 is TGTGCCAGCAACCCGGGACATAACTATGGCTACACCTTC.

The CDR3 nucleotides read TGTGCCAGTAGTCTTCGGCCCGGGACAGGGAGGAAAGGTGAAGCTTTCTTT. Its translation: CASSLRPGTGRKGEAFF. The chain employs TRBV19 and TRBJ1-1, with TRBD1 identical over 9 bases. The CDR3 totals 17 residues. CDR1 LNHDA and CDR2 SQIVND come from the germline V gene (reference sequence). The junction had 17 bases not matched to a gene; V was cut back by 5 bases and J by 7 bases.

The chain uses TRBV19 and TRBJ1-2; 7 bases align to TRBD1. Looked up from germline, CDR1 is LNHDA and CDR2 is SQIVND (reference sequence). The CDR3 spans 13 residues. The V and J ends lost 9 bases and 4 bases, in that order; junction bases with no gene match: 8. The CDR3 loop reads CASVRGQTYGYTF. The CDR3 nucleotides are TGTGCCAGCGTGAGGGGGCAAACCTATGGCTACACCTTC.

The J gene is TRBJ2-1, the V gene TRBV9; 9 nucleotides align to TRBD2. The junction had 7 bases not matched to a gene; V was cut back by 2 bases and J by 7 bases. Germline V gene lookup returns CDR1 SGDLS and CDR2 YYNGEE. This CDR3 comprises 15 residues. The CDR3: CASSVNGGRGNEQFF. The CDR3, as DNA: TGTGCCAGCAGCGTTAATGGCGGGAGGGGGAATGAGCAGTTCTTC.

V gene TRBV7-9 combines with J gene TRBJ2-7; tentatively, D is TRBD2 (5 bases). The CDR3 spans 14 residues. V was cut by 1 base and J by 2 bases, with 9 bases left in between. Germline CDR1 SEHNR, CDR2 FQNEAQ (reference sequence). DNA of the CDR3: TGTGCCAGCAGCTTAGGAGGGTATACCTACGAGCAGTACTTC. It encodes CASSLGGYTYEQYF.

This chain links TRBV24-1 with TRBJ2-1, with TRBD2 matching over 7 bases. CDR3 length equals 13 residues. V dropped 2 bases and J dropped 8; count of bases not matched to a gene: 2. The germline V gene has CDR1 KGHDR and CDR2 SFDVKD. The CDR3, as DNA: TGTGCCACCAGTGATTGGGAGGGAGATGAGCAGTTCTTC. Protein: CATSDWEGDEQFF.